The T cell receptor beta chain under discussion was sequenced for a study of identifying expanded T cells in peripheral blood. Findings and limits, study-wide: Over about two and four weeks, about 15 and 19 clones changed, versus 1.2 between replicates. Clone count variance between approximately two-week samples rose with total template count.

The CDR3 is 17 amino acids. The germline V gene encodes CDR1 SGHDN and CDR2 FVKESK. The V end was cut by 2 bases, the J end by 1 base, with 17 bases between. Clones were sequenced by immunoSEQ multiplex PCR, and TCRdb holds only the in-frame ones, with some missing. The sample lists around 68,000 clones; around 87% were seen once. As for this clone: Its antigen remains unknown.

Collection occurred without any documented infections or immune events in donors. The sequenced sample consisted of blood. The clonotype was recovered from a person aged 18 to 75 in good health. The chain has TRBV14 and TRBJ1-1; no definite D call. CDR3 in DNA: TGTGCCAGCAGCCAACGACACTTTTTACAGAGGAACACTGAAGCTTTCTTT. Its translation: CASSQRHFLQRNTEAFF.